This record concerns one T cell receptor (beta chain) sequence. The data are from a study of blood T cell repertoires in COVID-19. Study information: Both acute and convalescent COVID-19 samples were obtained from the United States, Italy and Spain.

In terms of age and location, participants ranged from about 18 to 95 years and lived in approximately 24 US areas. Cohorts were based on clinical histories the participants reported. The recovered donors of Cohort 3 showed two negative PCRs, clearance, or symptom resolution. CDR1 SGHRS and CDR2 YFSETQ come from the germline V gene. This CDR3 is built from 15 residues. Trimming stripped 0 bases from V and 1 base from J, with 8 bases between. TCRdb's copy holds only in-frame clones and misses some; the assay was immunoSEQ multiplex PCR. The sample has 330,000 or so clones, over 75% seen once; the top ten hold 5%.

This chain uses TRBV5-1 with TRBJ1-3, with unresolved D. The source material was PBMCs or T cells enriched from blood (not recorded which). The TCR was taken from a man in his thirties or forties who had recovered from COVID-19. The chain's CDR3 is CASSLVAGSGNTIYF. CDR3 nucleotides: TGCGCCAGCAGCTTGGTGGCGGGGTCTGGAAACACCATATATTTT.